The rows below give T cell receptor beta chains drawn from one sample of a study of early T cells in non-severe SARS-CoV-2 infection. One entry per CDR3 protein, called by TCRdb with MiXCR from the 5' RACE reads. The table has 40,000 to 50,000 distinct CDR3 sequences, roughly 13% seen once; the top ten hold 10% to 13%. The sequenced material came from whole blood. The receptors stem from an adult who was a healthcare worker with PCR-confirmed SARS-CoV-2 infection or an uninfected control (not recorded which). Each CDR3 is given with its conserved first and last residue. D genes are given only for firm matches. The listing skips clone size in some rows; elsewhere it reads once, few, many or a size class.

V gene	D gene	J gene	clone size	CDR3 protein	CDR3 DNA
TRBV7-6	TRBD1	TRBJ1-2	many	CASSLAPGGTGEGYTF	TGTGCCAGCAGCTTAGCGCCTGGGGGGACAGGGGAAGGCTACACCTTC
TRBV2	TRBD1	TRBJ2-1	NA	CARTTGENEQFF	TGTGCCAGGACGACAGGGGAAAATGAGCAGTTCTTC
TRBV20-1	NA	TRBJ1-1	many	CSARDRRLGLPEAFF	TGCAGTGCTAGAGATCGCAGGTTAGGTCTTCCTGAAGCTTTCTTT
TRBV20-1	NA	TRBJ2-6	few	CSAPGAAYSGANVLTF	TGCAGTGCTCCAGGAGCCGCCTACTCTGGGGCCAACGTCCTGACTTTC
TRBV28	NA	TRBJ1-4	few	CASRQGPVNEKLFF	TGTGCCAGCAGGCAGGGGCCGGTTAATGAAAAACTGTTTTTT
TRBV6-1	TRBD1	TRBJ1-5	NA	CASSEAGGTGDQPQHF	TGTGCCAGCAGTGAAGCGGGAGGGACAGGGGACCAGCCCCAGCATTTT
TRBV5-8	NA	TRBJ1-2	NA	CASSLDRMYGYTF	TGTGCCAGCAGCTTGGACAGGATGTATGGCTACACCTTC
TRBV9	NA	TRBJ1-5	NA	CASSVGGSGNQPQHF	TGTGCCAGCAGCGTAGGGGGGAGCGGCAATCAGCCCCAGCATTTT
TRBV5-1	NA	TRBJ1-2	many	CASSAGHPGGYGYTF	TGCGCCAGCAGCGCGGGACACCCAGGCGGCTATGGCTACACCTTC
TRBV28	NA	TRBJ2-5	many	CASNQVGWEETQYF	TGTGCCAGCAATCAGGTTGGGTGGGAAGAGACCCAGTACTTC
TRBV3-1	NA	TRBJ1-4	many	CASSSREGNEKLFF	TGTGCCAGCAGCTCCCGAGAGGGGAATGAAAAACTGTTTTTT
TRBV7-8	NA	TRBJ2-2	once	CASSSLLRGVIDSGELFF	TGTGCCAGCAGCTCCTTACTCAGGGGAGTGATAGATTCCGGGGAGCTGTTTTTT
TRBV20-1	TRBD1	TRBJ1-1	many	CSARSEGQEIEAFF	TGCAGTGCTAGATCAGAGGGACAGGAAATTGAAGCTTTCTTT
TRBV6-5	NA	TRBJ1-2	few	CASSYRGSNYGYTF	TGTGCCAGCAGTTACAGAGGGAGTAACTATGGCTACACCTTC
TRBV5-6	NA	TRBJ2-6	many	CASSLVGGRGASGANVLTF	TGTGCCAGCAGCTTGGTCGGTGGGCGCGGAGCTTCTGGGGCCAACGTCCTGACTTTC
TRBV10-3	NA	TRBJ2-7	NA	CAISPDYEQYF	TGTGCCATCAGTCCTGACTACGAGCAGTACTTC
TRBV10-1	NA	TRBJ1-3	NA	CASSAGAFGNTIYF	TGCGCCAGCAGTGCCGGGGCCTTTGGAAACACCATATATTTT
TRBV18	NA	TRBJ2-7	many	CASSPAIESSYEQYF	TGTGCCAGCTCACCAGCGATTGAGAGCTCCTACGAGCAGTACTTC
TRBV5-5	NA	TRBJ1-4	many	CASSPLSLTGEKFF	TGTGCCAGCAGCCCCTTGTCTTTAACCGGGGAAAAGTTTTTT
TRBV6-5	NA	TRBJ1-6	many	CASSYSSARYNSPLHF	TGTGCCAGCAGTTACTCGTCCGCACGTTATAATTCACCCCTCCACTTT
TRBV19	TRBD2	TRBJ2-3	NA	CASTAGGVTQYF	TGTGCCAGTACCGCGGGAGGGGTCACGCAGTATTTT
TRBV7-2	NA	TRBJ1-5	NA	CASSLASNQPQHF	TGTGCCAGCAGCTTAGCAAGCAATCAGCCCCAGCATTTT
TRBV3-1	NA	TRBJ2-5	few	CASSHPVTLPGETQYF	TGTGCCAGCAGCCATCCGGTGACTCTGCCTGGGGAGACCCAGTACTTC
TRBV7-2	NA	TRBJ2-7	many	CASSWGVRGLIAYEQYF	TGTGCCAGCAGCTGGGGGGTTCGCGGACTTATAGCCTACGAGCAGTACTTC
TRBV7-2	TRBD1	TRBJ1-6	few	CASSLRQGANSPLHF	TGTGCCAGCAGCCTTAGACAGGGGGCAAATTCACCCCTCCACTTT
TRBV29-1	NA	TRBJ1-1	many	CSVADRRNTEAFF	TGCAGCGTAGCTGACAGGAGGAACACTGAAGCTTTCTTT
TRBV29-1	NA	TRBJ2-3	NA	CSSTRGGSYTDTQYF	TGCAGCTCCACGAGGGGGGGCTCCTACACAGATACGCAGTATTTT